The rows below give T cell receptor beta chains drawn from one sample of a study of T-cell reconstitution after alpha-beta-depleted transplantation in children. TCRdb itself ran the PCR reads through MiXCR, one entry per CDR3 protein. The sample lists some 830,000 distinct CDR3 sequences; roughly 15% were seen once. The specimen was PBMCs, mostly from graft donor cells, collected 360 days after TCRalphabeta/CD19-depleted stem cell transplant. These receptors were obtained from a male patient aged 5 to 17 who had a stem cell transplant for acute lymphoblastic leukemia, so the T cells may come from the graft donor. Both conserved end residues are part of each CDR3. A D gene is named only where the DNA matches it firmly. The size entry is marked missing in some rows and otherwise reads once, few, many or a size class.

CDR3 protein: CASSFEGGELFF
CDR3 DNA: TGCGCCAGCAGCTTTGAAGGCGGGGAGCTGTTTTTT
J gene: TRBJ2-2
clone size: many
D gene: NA
V gene: TRBV5-1

CDR3 protein: CASSYTQRGGVYNEQFF
CDR3 DNA: TGTGCCAGCAGTTATACTCAGCGCGGCGGAGTCTACAATGAGCAGTTCTTC
J gene: TRBJ2-1
clone size: NA
D gene: NA
V gene: TRBV7-9

CDR3 protein: CASSQVPTEQFF
CDR3 DNA: TGTGCCAGCAGCCAAGTTCCAACTGAGCAGTTCTTC
J gene: TRBJ2-1
clone size: NA
D gene: NA
V gene: TRBV3-1

CDR3 protein: CASSLAAGLAGDEQFF
CDR3 DNA: TGCGCCAGCAGCTTGGCAGCCGGACTAGCGGGAGATGAGCAGTTCTTC
J gene: TRBJ2-1
clone size: few
D gene: TRBD2
V gene: TRBV5-1

CDR3 protein: CSARGATGTTYEQYF
CDR3 DNA: TGCAGTGCTAGAGGGGCGACAGGGACTACCTACGAGCAGTACTTC
J gene: TRBJ2-7
clone size: NA
D gene: NA
V gene: TRBV20-1

CDR3 protein: CSASPGLIYNEQFF
CDR3 DNA: TGCAGTGCTAGCCCGGGACTGATCTACAATGAGCAGTTCTTC
J gene: TRBJ2-1
clone size: many
D gene: NA
V gene: TRBV20-1

CDR3 protein: CASSRDRAGEQYF
CDR3 DNA: TGCGCCAGCAGCCGGGACAGGGCGGGCGAGCAGTACTTC
J gene: TRBJ2-7
clone size: NA
D gene: TRBD1
V gene: TRBV10-1

CDR3 protein: CASSQGRHTEAFF
CDR3 DNA: TGCGCCAGCAGCCAAGGCAGGCACACTGAAGCTTTCTTT
J gene: TRBJ1-1
clone size: few
D gene: NA
V gene: TRBV4-1

CDR3 protein: CAWSPLGLADYNEQFF
CDR3 DNA: TGTGCCTGGAGTCCCCTGGGGCTAGCGGACTACAATGAGCAGTTCTTC
J gene: TRBJ2-1
clone size: few
D gene: TRBD2
V gene: TRBV30

CDR3 protein: CASSQDFGQGTTDTQYF
CDR3 DNA: TGTGCCAGCAGCCAAGATTTCGGACAGGGAACCACAGATACGCAGTATTTT
J gene: TRBJ2-3
clone size: many
D gene: TRBD1
V gene: TRBV14

CDR3 protein: CASSFSNVQSGPLHF
CDR3 DNA: TGTGCCAGCAGTTTCTCCAACGTCCAAAGTGGACCCCTCCACTTT
J gene: TRBJ1-6
clone size: few
D gene: NA
V gene: TRBV12-3/TRBV12-4

CDR3 protein: CASSLRFGTGETQYF
CDR3 DNA: TGCGCCAGCAGCCTGAGATTCGGGACGGGGGAGACCCAGTACTTC
J gene: TRBJ2-5
clone size: NA
D gene: NA
V gene: TRBV4-1

CDR3 protein: CATSDPTGWETQYF
CDR3 DNA: TGTGCCACCAGTGACCCGACAGGGTGGGAGACCCAGTACTTC
J gene: TRBJ2-5
clone size: many
D gene: TRBD1
V gene: TRBV24-1

CDR3 protein: CASSSFTSGVPYEQYF
CDR3 DNA: TGTGCCAGCAGCTCGTTCACAAGCGGGGTACCCTACGAGCAGTACTTC
J gene: TRBJ2-7
clone size: few
D gene: TRBD2
V gene: TRBV7-6

CDR3 protein: CAISERGPAKNIQYF
CDR3 DNA: TGTGCCATCAGTGAGCGGGGGCCGGCCAAAAACATTCAGTACTTC
J gene: TRBJ2-4
clone size: NA
D gene: NA
V gene: TRBV10-3

CDR3 protein: CSAILRGETQYF
CDR3 DNA: TGCAGTGCTATCCTCAGGGGAGAGACCCAGTACTTC
J gene: TRBJ2-5
clone size: few
D gene: NA
V gene: TRBV20-1

CDR3 protein: CATSRDRGTSGRQTQYF
CDR3 DNA: TGTGCCACCAGCAGAGATCGCGGGACTAGCGGGAGGCAGACCCAGTACTTC
J gene: TRBJ2-5
clone size: few
D gene: TRBD2
V gene: TRBV15